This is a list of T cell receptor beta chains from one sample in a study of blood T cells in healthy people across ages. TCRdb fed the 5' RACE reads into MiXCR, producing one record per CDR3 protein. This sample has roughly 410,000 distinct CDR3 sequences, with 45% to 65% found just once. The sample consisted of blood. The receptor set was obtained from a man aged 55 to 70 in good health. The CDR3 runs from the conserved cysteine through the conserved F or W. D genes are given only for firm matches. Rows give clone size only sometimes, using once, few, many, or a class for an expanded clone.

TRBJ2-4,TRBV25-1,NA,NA,CASSEYPKYAKNIQYF,TGTGCCAGCAGTGAATATCCTAAATATGCCAAAAACATTCAGTACTTC
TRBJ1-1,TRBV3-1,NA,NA,CASSQDQRGTEAFF,TGTGCCAGCAGCCAAGACCAGCGGGGAACTGAAGCTTTCTTT
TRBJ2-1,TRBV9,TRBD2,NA,CASSAGLGGSYNEQFF,TGTGCCAGCAGCGCCGGACTAGGAGGCTCCTACAATGAGCAGTTCTTC
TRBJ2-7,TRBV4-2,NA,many,CASSQDLGHEQYF,TGTGCCAGCAGCCAAGATCTAGGACACGAGCAGTACTTC
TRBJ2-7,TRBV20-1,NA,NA,CSARTQRPGGEQYF,TGCAGTGCTAGAACCCAAAGACCCGGCGGCGAGCAGTACTTC
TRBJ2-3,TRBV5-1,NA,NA,CASSLGDFTDTQYF,TGCGCCAGCAGCTTGGGGGACTTCACAGATACGCAGTATTTT
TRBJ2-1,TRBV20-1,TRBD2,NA,CSARATTGGPNEQFF,TGCAGTGCTAGAGCGACAACGGGAGGGCCGAATGAGCAGTTCTTC
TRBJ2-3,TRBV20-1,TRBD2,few,CSASPTSGGADTQYF,TGCAGTGCTAGCCCGACTAGCGGGGGGGCAGATACGCAGTATTTT
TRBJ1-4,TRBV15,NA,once,CATSRDGATNEKLFF,TGTGCCACCAGCAGAGACGGGGCAACTAATGAAAAACTGTTTTTT
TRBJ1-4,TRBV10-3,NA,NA,CAISARRGEDEKLFF,TGTGCCATCAGTGCGCGCAGGGGCGAGGATGAAAAACTGTTTTTT
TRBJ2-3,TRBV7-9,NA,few,CASSSWWGETDTQYF,TGTGCCAGCAGCTCATGGTGGGGCGAAACAGATACGCAGTATTTT
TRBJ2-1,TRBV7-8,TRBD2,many,CASSRPLTSGVYNEQFF,TGTGCCAGCAGCCGTCCCCTGACTAGCGGGGTTTACAATGAGCAGTTCTTC
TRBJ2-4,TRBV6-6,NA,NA,CASSLAGENIQYF,TGTGCCAGCAGCCTAGCCGGGGAAAACATTCAGTACTTC
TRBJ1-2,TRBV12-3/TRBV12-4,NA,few,CASGIDVNYGYTF,TGTGCCAGCGGGATAGACGTCAACTATGGCTACACCTTC
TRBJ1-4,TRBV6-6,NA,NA,CASSYDGLNEKLFF,TGTGCCAGCAGTTACGACGGTCTGAATGAAAAACTGTTTTTT
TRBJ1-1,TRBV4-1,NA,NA,CASSQDLDRMNTEAFF,TGCGCCAGCAGCCAAGATCTTGACAGGATGAACACTGAAGCTTTCTTT
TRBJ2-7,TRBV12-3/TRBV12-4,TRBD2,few,CASSLAAGGGYEQYF,TGTGCCAGCAGTTTAGCGGCGGGAGGAGGGTACGAGCAGTACTTC
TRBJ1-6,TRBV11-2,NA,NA,CASSPTGTIDEQFFGPGTIHF,NA
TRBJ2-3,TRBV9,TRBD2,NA,CASSALTSGSDTQYF,TGTGCCAGCAGCGCCTTGACTAGCGGGAGTGATACGCAGTATTTT
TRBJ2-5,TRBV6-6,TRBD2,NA,CASSYFGTSGGETQYF,TGTGCCAGCAGTTACTTCGGGACTAGCGGGGGAGAGACCCAGTACTTC
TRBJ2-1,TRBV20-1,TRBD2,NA,CSAWIAGPSYNEQFF,TGCAGTGCTTGGATAGCGGGACCCTCCTACAATGAGCAGTTCTTC
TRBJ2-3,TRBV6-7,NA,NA,CASRAQDSQSTDTQYF,TGTGCCAGCAGGGCACAGGACTCCCAGTCCACAGATACGCAGTATTTT
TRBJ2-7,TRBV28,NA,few,CASSSSFPAYEQYF,TGTGCCAGCAGTTCCTCCTTCCCAGCTTACGAGCAGTACTTC
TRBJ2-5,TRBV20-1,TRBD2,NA,CSVLAGDPSWETQYF,TGCAGTGTACTAGCGGGGGACCCCTCTTGGGAGACCCAGTACTTC
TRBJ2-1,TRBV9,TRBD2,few,CASGGLAGGEQFF,TGTGCCAGCGGGGGACTAGCGGGAGGTGAGCAGTTCTTC
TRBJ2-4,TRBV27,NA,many,CASSPQGDIQYF,TGTGCCAGCAGTCCACAGGGCGACATTCAGTACTTC
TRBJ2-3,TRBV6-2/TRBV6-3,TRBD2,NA,CATTGGTTQYF,TGTGCCACCACCGGGGGGACTACGCAGTATTTT
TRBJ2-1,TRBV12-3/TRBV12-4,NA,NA,CASSLGRNNGQFF,TGTGCCAGCAGTCTGGGGCGGAACAATGGGCAGTTCTTC
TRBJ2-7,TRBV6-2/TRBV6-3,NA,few,CASSSQGLVPYEQYF,TGTGCCAGCAGTTCCCAGGGACTCGTTCCCTACGAGCAGTACTTC
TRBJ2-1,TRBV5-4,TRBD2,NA,CASSFPTSGSYNEQFF,TGTGCCAGCAGCTTCCCCACTAGCGGGTCCTACAATGAGCAGTTCTTC
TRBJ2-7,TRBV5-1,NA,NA,CASSGTSSYEQYF,TGCGCCAGCAGCGGGACGAGCTCCTACGAGCAGTACTTC
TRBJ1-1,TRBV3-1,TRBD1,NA,CARSLKGAGEAFF,TGTGCCCGCAGCCTCAAGGGGGCTGGTGAAGCTTTCTTT
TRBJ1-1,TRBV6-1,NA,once,CASTLFGVDTEAFF,TGTGCCAGCACATTATTCGGTGTGGACACTGAAGCTTTCTTT
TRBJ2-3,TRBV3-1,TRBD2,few,CASSRAGGGPTDTQYF,TGTGCCAGCAGCCGGGCGGGCGGGGGGCCGACAGATACGCAGTATTTT
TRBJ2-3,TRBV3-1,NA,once,CASSQDGVGLMQYF,TGTGCCAGCAGCCAAGACGGCGTAGGACTCATGCAGTATTTT
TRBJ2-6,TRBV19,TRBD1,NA,CASNDRAGADVLTF,TGTGCCAGTAATGACAGGGCTGGGGCCGACGTCCTGACTTTC
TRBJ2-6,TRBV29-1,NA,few,CSVAVSSGANVLTF,TGCAGCGTTGCAGTAAGCTCTGGGGCCAACGTCCTGACTTTC
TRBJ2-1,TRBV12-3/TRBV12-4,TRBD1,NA,CASSKDRGVYDEQFF,TGTGCCAGCAGTAAAGACAGGGGAGTCTACGATGAGCAGTTCTTC
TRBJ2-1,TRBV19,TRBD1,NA,CATRTGRSYNEQFF,TGTGCCACCAGGACAGGACGGTCCTACAATGAGCAGTTCTTC
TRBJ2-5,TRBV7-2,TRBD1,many,CASSLDRRGRRETQYF,TGTGCCAGCAGCTTAGACCGCAGGGGGCGCCGGGAGACCCAGTACTTC
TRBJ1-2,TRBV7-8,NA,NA,CASSFGGRSGYTF,TGTGCCAGCAGCTTCGGGGGCAGGAGCGGCTACACCTTC
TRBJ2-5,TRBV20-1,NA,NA,CSATNRSQETQYF,TGCAGTGCTACTAACAGGAGTCAAGAGACCCAGTACTTC
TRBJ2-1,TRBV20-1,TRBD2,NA,CSAGLADEQFF,TGCAGTGCTGGACTAGCGGATGAGCAGTTCTTC
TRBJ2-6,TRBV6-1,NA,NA,CASSGTTGISGANVLTF,TGTGCCAGCAGTGGGACAACGGGAATATCTGGGGCCAACGTCCTGACTTTC
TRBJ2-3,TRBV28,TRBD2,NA,CASSTMGSGRAPDTQYF,TGTGCCAGCAGTACTATGGGGAGTGGGAGGGCCCCAGATACGCAGTATTTT